The next 20 T cell receptor beta chains were all read from a single sample in a study of blood T cell repertoires in COVID-19. The method was immunoSEQ multiplex PCR; TCRdb's version includes in-frame clones alone and lacks a portion of them. The table shows 120,000 or so clones, with around nine tenths occurring only once. Sequencing used peripheral blood. All receptors derive from a man aged 45 to 65 with active COVID-19.

The rearrangement uses TRBV2 and TRBJ2-7, with 10 bases matching TRBD1. The CDR3 spans 15 residues. Germline V gene lookup returns CDR1 SNHLY and CDR2 FYNNEI. Germline trimming cut 5 bases from V and 2 bases from J; bases unmatched to any gene: 6. The CDR3 region has the DNA TGTGCCAGCAGTAAGGGGGACAGGGGAGCCTACGAGCAGTACTTC. This sequence encodes CASSKGDRGAYEQYF.

As concerns this clone: Other DNA sequences in the sample encode the same CDR3. The CDR3 sequence is CASSEPGSYEQYV. In DNA, the CDR3 is TGTGCCAGCAGTGAACCGGGATCGTACGAGCAGTACGTC. This chain links TRBV6-1 with TRBJ2-7; the D gene is possibly TRBD2 (5 bases). The V and J ends lost 2 bases and 4 bases respectively, with 9 bases between them. CDR1 is MNHNS, CDR2 SASEGT, per germline. This CDR3 has 13 amino acids.

The chain links TRBV7-9 to TRBJ2-2, with 7 bases matching TRBD2. The germline V gene encodes CDR1 SEHNR and CDR2 FQNEAQ (reference sequence). This CDR3 is 16 amino acids long. The V gene end was trimmed by 1 base and the J gene end by 3 bases; junction bases not matched to a gene: 5. CDR3 sequence (DNA): TGTGCCAGCAGCTTAGGAGCGGGGTTTTACACCGGGGAGCTGTTTTTT. Translation gives CASSLGAGFYTGELFF.

This clone has just one count. This chain joins TRBV11-2 and TRBJ1-4, with D perhaps matching TRBD1 (5 bases). The CDR3 is made up of 16 amino acids. The germline V gene encodes CDR1 SGHAT and CDR2 FQNNGV. Trimming removed 7 bases at V and 4 bases at J, with 19 bases between. Written as DNA, the CDR3 is TGTGCCAGCACCCCCGGAAGGGGAAGTGGTAATGAAAAACTGTTTTTT. Translation: CASTPGRGSGNEKLFF.

The rearrangement uses TRBV30 and TRBJ2-3; the D gene is possibly TRBD2 (6 bases). Trimming pared 4 bases from V and 3 bases from J, leaving 11 bases between. CDR1 GTSNPN and CDR2 SVGIG come from the germline V gene (reference sequence). This CDR3 has 13 amino acids. The CDR3 loop is CAWTSGVTDTQYF. In DNA form, the CDR3 reads TGTGCCTGGACCTCGGGAGTTACAGATACGCAGTATTTT.

Concerning this clone: This sample also contains other DNA sequences that code for the same CDR3. The gene calls are TRBV5-4 and TRBJ2-1, with a possible D match to TRBD1 (6 bases). The CDR3 length is 18 residues. Looked up from germline, CDR1 is SGHNT and CDR2 is YYREEE (reference sequence). Trimming stripped 6 bases from V and 6 bases from J, with 28 bases between. This CDR3 reads CASTSGLAGAQTVNEQFF. The CDR3 bases are TGTGCCAGCACATCGGGGCTAGCAGGGGCCCAGACCGTCAATGAGCAGTTCTTC.

This rearrangement joins TRBV9 to TRBJ2-3, with 11 bases matching TRBD2. Germline V gene lookup returns CDR1 SGDLS and CDR2 YYNGEE. The V gene end was trimmed by 2 bases and the J gene end by 2 bases; junction bases not matched to a gene: 7. The CDR3 has 17 amino acids. CDR3 loop: CASSVGLAEASTDTQYF. The CDR3 DNA is TGTGCCAGCAGCGTGGGACTAGCGGAAGCTTCCACAGATACGCAGTATTTT.

V usage is TRBV6-1 and J usage is TRBJ2-1; possible D gene TRBD2, 5 bases. V was clipped by 0 bases and J by 10 bases, with 10 bases between them. Germline CDR1 is MNHNS and CDR2 is SASEGT. This CDR3 has 13 residues. The CDR3 loop reads CASSEAGPGEQFF. The CDR3, as DNA: TGTGCCAGCAGTGAAGCTGGCCCGGGGGAGCAGTTCTTC.

This chain joins TRBV2 and TRBJ2-7, with a possible D match to TRBD1 (6 bases). Trimming shortened V by 3 bases and J by 4 bases, and 10 bases separated the two germline ends. Looked up from germline, CDR1 is SNHLY and CDR2 is FYNNEI. This CDR3 comprises 13 residues. As DNA, the CDR3 is TGTGCCAGCAGTGACGATACAGGGTACGAGCAGTACTTC. Translation: CASSDDTGYEQYF.

The CDR3, as DNA: TGTGCCAGTAGCTCCCCGCAGGCAAGCTCTGGAAACACCATATATTTT. Its translation is CASSSPQASSGNTIYF. The chain couples TRBV19 to TRBJ1-3, with D uncertain. Germline loops: CDR1 LNHDA, CDR2 SQIVND (reference sequence). The CDR3 covers 16 residues. V lost 6 bases to trimming and J lost 0 bases, with 15 bases between them.

In its sample, this clone was seen once. The chain couples TRBV10-3 to TRBJ1-1, with D unclear. V was shortened by 0 bases and J by 1 base, with 9 bases between the two germline ends. Germline-derived CDR1 and CDR2 are ENHRY and SYGVKD. There are 15 residues in the CDR3. CDR3 bases: TGTGCCATCAGTGAGTCTGGAGAGTGGAACACTGAAGCTTTCTTT. Translated, it gives CAISESGEWNTEAFF.

The chain uses TRBV7-2 and TRBJ2-1; 11 bases are a match to TRBD2. Trimming at V came to 4 bases and at J to 3 bases, leaving 2 bases not matched to a gene. The length of the CDR3 is 15 residues. CDR1 is SGHTA, CDR2 FQGNSA, per germline. CDR3 nucleotides: TGTGCCAGCAGCTACGGGACTAGCGGCTACAATGAGCAGTTCTTC. Protein product: CASSYGTSGYNEQFF.

The chain couples TRBV6-5 to TRBJ1-1; 7 bases map to TRBD1. The length of the CDR3 is 14 residues. V lost 7 bases to trimming and J lost 0 bases; unmatched junction nucleotides: 5. The germline V gene encodes CDR1 MNHEY and CDR2 SVGAGI. The CDR3 nucleotides are TGTGCCAGCATGGGACAGACCATGAACACTGAAGCTTTCTTT. It is translated as CASMGQTMNTEAFF.

The V gene is TRBV12-3 or TRBV12-4, the J gene TRBJ2-3; D uncertain. Trimming pared 5 bases from V and 4 bases from J, leaving 7 bases between. This CDR3 contains 12 residues. In nucleotides, the CDR3 is TGTGCCAGCAGTCCTAGAGCAGATACGCAGTATTTT. Its protein product is CASSPRADTQYF.

The chain combines TRBV5-4 with TRBJ1-2; 7 nucleotides line up with TRBD1. Germline loops: CDR1 SGHNT, CDR2 YYREEE (reference sequence). Germline trimming cut 2 bases from V and 4 bases from J; bases unmatched to any gene: 5. This CDR3 has 14 residues. CDR3 in DNA: TGTGCCAGCAGCTTCCCGGGACAGCCCTATGGCTACACCTTC. It is translated as CASSFPGQPYGYTF. The full variable domain, rest sourced from reference TRBV5-4 and TRBJ1-2, is ETGVTQSPTHLIKTRGQQVTLRCSSQSGHNTVSWYQQALGQGPQFIFQYYREEENGRGNFPPRFSGLQFPNYSSELNVNALELDDSALYLCASSFPGQPYGYTFGSGTRLTVV.

This clone has a handful of counts. The sample holds other DNA sequences that translate to the same CDR3. V is TRBV25-1 and J is TRBJ1-3, with D uncertain. CDR3 size: 12 residues. V lost 5 bases and J lost 1, with 3 bases in between. Per germline, CDR1 MGHDK and CDR2 SYGVNS. The DNA for the CDR3 is TGTGCCAGCAGTCCGTCTGGAAACACCATATATTTT. Translation: CASSPSGNTIYF.

The chain has TRBV11-2 and TRBJ1-2; a weak D match, TRBD1 (5 bases). The V gene's germline CDR1 is SGHAT and CDR2 FQNNGV. Trimming took 4 bases from V and 2 from J, leaving 8 bases between them. CDR3 size: 13 residues. CDR3 sequence reads: CASSSDKNYGYTF. In DNA form, the CDR3 reads TGTGCCAGCAGCTCGGACAAGAACTATGGCTACACCTTC.

The chain is built from TRBV11-3 and TRBJ2-1; 7 bases map to TRBD2. The CDR3 is made up of 17 amino acids. In germline, CDR1 is SGHNT, CDR2 YENEEA. With V trimmed by 5 bases and J by 1 base, 11 bases remained unmatched. The CDR3 DNA reads as TGTGCCAGCAGCCCCCGGGTACGGGAGGCATCCTACAATGAGCAGTTCTTC. Protein product: CASSPRVREASYNEQFF.

The chain joins TRBV10-1 to TRBJ1-5; D is perhaps TRBD1 (5 bases). The CDR3 runs 13 residues. V was pared by 2 bases and J by 7 bases, with 9 bases between. Germline V gene sequence: CDR1 WNHNN, CDR2 SYGVQD (reference sequence). Written as DNA, the CDR3 is TGCGCCAGCAGTGAGGGGGCAGGGCAGCCCCAGCATTTT. It translates to CASSEGAGQPQHF.

This rearrangement joins TRBV5-1 to TRBJ2-5; weak D call: TRBD2 (5 bases). V was trimmed by 2 bases and J by 2 bases, leaving 7 bases between them. Germline V gives CDR1 SGHRS, CDR2 YFSETQ. The CDR3 is 13 amino acids. The CDR3 DNA is TGCGCCAGCAGCTTTCCGGGACAAGAGACCCAGTACTTC. Its protein product is CASSFPGQETQYF.